The T cell receptor (beta chain) described here comes from a study of cytomegalovirus exposure and HLA in healthy donors. With respect to this clone: The target antigen is unknown.

PCR used 60 Vbeta primers and 13 Jbeta primers. This table comes from immunoSEQ multiplex PCR, and its TCRdb copy is limited to in-frame clones, with some not included. The sample lists approximately 220,000 clones, roughly 83% occurring once. This CDR3 has 15 residues. The germline CDR1 and CDR2 sequences are MGHRA and YSYEKL. Trimming cost V 0 bases and J 4 bases, with 10 bases left between them. Study observations and caveats: In terms of immune exposure information, only CMV serostatus was available. What a later analysis reportedly showed was that an Asian-associated ancestry cluster had fewer N-insertions than the roughly 670-donor mean. With further analysis later on, most CMV-associated TCR beta chains appeared HLA-restricted. What was likely a sequencing artifact was a cluster of highly shared sequence variants.

This receptor was obtained from a boy younger than 10 in good health and CMV-seronegative. Sequencing was performed on PBMCs. This chain connects TRBV4-1 to TRBJ2-1; TRBD2 is a possible D gene (6 bases). CDR3 DNA: TGCGCCAGCAGCCAAGATGGCGGGAAGTACAATGAGCAGTTCTTC. Protein: CASSQDGGKYNEQFF.